These T cell receptor beta chains were read from a single sample in a study of OX40 agonist ivuxolimab in advanced cancers. Repertoires were generated with immunoSEQ multiplex PCR, while TCRdb's copy carries only in-frame clones and drops some. This table holds over 20,000 clones, approximately 86% found once. The starting material was CD4+ or CD8+ T cells sorted from blood, obtained in a trial of the OX40 agonist ivuxolimab. The source is an adult with an advanced solid tumor such as melanoma, head and neck, liver or kidney cancer. Both conserved end residues are part of each CDR3. A D gene is named only where the DNA matches it firmly. The size entry is marked missing in some rows and otherwise reads once, few, many or a size class.

-,TRBJ1-2,12,-,TRBV6-5,TGTGCCAGCAGTACCCGGGGGGGTGGCTACACCTTC,CASSTRGGGYTF
-,TRBJ2-2,16,TRBD2,TRBV7-9,TGTGCCAGCAGCTTAAGACTAGCGGGAGCCACCGGGGAGCTGTTTTTT,CASSLRLAGATGELFF
-,TRBJ2-6,17,TRBD1,TRBV2,TGTGCCAGCAGTGAAAGACAGGGGTTCTCTGGGGCCAACGTCCTGACTTTC,CASSERQGFSGANVLTF
-,TRBJ2-2,14,-,TRBV27,TGTGCCAGCAGTTCCAGGGGGAACACCGGGGAGCTGTTTTTT,CASSSRGNTGELFF
-,TRBJ1-2,15,TRBD1,TRBV29-1,TGCAGCGTCTCGGACAGGGTGAGGGGCGGCTATGGCTACACCTTC,CSVSDRVRGGYGYTF
-,TRBJ1-5,13,-,TRBV7-2,TGTGCCAGCGCCCATAATAGCAATCAGCCCCAGCATTTT,CASAHNSNQPQHF
-,TRBJ2-1,15,TRBD1,TRBV28,TGTGCCAGCAGTCCCGACAGGGGGCGAAACAATGAGCAGTTCTTC,CASSPDRGRNNEQFF
-,TRBJ2-1,19,TRBD2,TRBV4-3,TGCGCCAGCAGCCAAACAAGACTAGCGGGGTACAGCTCCTACAATGAGCAGTTCTTC,CASSQTRLAGYSSYNEQFF
-,TRBJ2-6,19,TRBD2,TRBV9,TGTGCCAGCAGCGTAGGAAGGACTAGCGGTAGCTCTGGGGCCAACGTCCTGACTTTC,CASSVGRTSGSSGANVLTF
-,TRBJ2-5,15,TRBD2,TRBV5-1,TGCGCCAGCAGCTTGACTAGCGGGCGCCAAGAGACCCAGTACTTC,CASSLTSGRQETQYF
-,TRBJ2-3,15,-,TRBV5-5,TGTGCCAGCAGCTGGGGCAGCGGATCCACAGATACGCAGTATTTT,CASSWGSGSTDTQYF
-,TRBJ2-1,14,TRBD1,TRBV13,TGTGCCAGCAGCTCCAGGGGGCCTGGCAATGAGCAGTTCTTC,CASSSRGPGNEQFF
-,TRBJ2-7,12,-,TRBV5-6,TGTGCCAGCAGCTTGAGGGACTACGAGCAGTACTTC,CASSLRDYEQYF
-,TRBJ2-2,16,-,TRBV6-4,TGTGCCAGCAGTGACTCGGTAGAGGGAATTTCCGGGGAGCTGTTTTTT,CASSDSVEGISGELFF
-,TRBJ2-5,17,TRBD2,TRBV28,TGTGCCAGCAGCCCCCCGGAGGGGCGGGAGGCCGGGGAGACCCAGTACTTC,CASSPPEGREAGETQYF
-,TRBJ1-2,17,-,TRBV28,TGTGCCAGCAGTTTATACTTACGACCCACGGTCTTTTATGGCTACACCTTC,CASSLYLRPTVFYGYTF
-,TRBJ2-2,15,-,TRBV13,TGTGCCAGCAGCTTATTTAGCGCTGCCACCGGGGAGCTGTTTTTT,CASSLFSAATGELFF
-,TRBJ1-5,15,-,TRBV10-2,TGCGCCAGCACACAGGGATTGGGGAGCAATCAGCCCCAGCATTTT,CASTQGLGSNQPQHF
-,TRBJ2-7,14,TRBD2,TRBV10-1,TGCGCCAGCAGCGCCAGCGGGAGGTCCTACGAGCAGTACTTC,CASSASGRSYEQYF
-,TRBJ2-5,13,-,TRBV21-1,TGTGCCAGCAGCAAAGGGACACAAGAGACCCAGTACTTC,CASSKGTQETQYF
-,TRBJ2-1,18,TRBD2,TRBV28,TGTGCCAGCAGTCTCCCGGGGAGGGCTGCAAGCTCCTACAATGAGCAGTTCTTC,CASSLPGRAASSYNEQFF
-,TRBJ1-1,13,-,TRBV5-4,TGTGCCAGCAGCTTGATTGGGGACACTGAAGCTTTCTTT,CASSLIGDTEAFF
once,TRBJ1-2,14,-,TRBV5-1,TGCGCCAGCAGCTGGGGGGTCACAACCTATGGCTACACCTTC,CASSWGVTTYGYTF
-,TRBJ2-4,18,TRBD1,TRBV5-5,TGTGCCAGCAGCCCCCCTCTGGGACAGGGCTCCCGGGCGGACATTCAGTACTTC,CASSPPLGQGSRADIQYF
-,TRBJ2-2,13,-,TRBV30,TGTGCCTGGAGTGTACGGGTCAGGGGGGAGCTGTTTTTT,CAWSVRVRGELFF
-,TRBJ1-1,14,-,TRBV7-9,TGTGCCAGCAGCTTAGGGGGGGGATCCACTGAAGCTTTCTTT,CASSLGGGSTEAFF
-,TRBJ2-7,11,-,TRBV9,TGTGCCAGCAGCGACGGAACCGAGCAGTACTTC,CASSDGTEQYF
medium-sized,TRBJ2-1,18,TRBD2,TRBV29-1,TGCAGCGTTCGGGGACTAGCGGGAGGCATTAGCTCCTACAATGAGCAGTTCTTC,CSVRGLAGGISSYNEQFF
-,TRBJ2-1,15,TRBD2,TRBV6-5,TGTGCCAGCAGTTACGGAGGGAGGGGAAACAATGAGCAGTTCTTC,CASSYGGRGNNEQFF
-,TRBJ2-3,15,-,TRBV10-2,TGCGCCAGCGAGTACACTGGGGGCGCATCAGATACGCAGTATTTT,CASEYTGGASDTQYF
-,TRBJ1-4,13,-,TRBV7-9,TGTGCCAGCAGCCATCCTCTGCCTGAAAAACTGTTTTTT,CASSHPLPEKLFF
-,TRBJ2-7,15,-,TRBV7-9,TGTGCCAGCAGCTTAGCGGGGACCGGGACCTACGAGCAGTACTTC,CASSLAGTGTYEQYF
-,TRBJ2-1,15,-,TRBV28,TGTGCCAGCAGTCAAAACCCCGGACAGTACAATGAGCAGTTCTTC,CASSQNPGQYNEQFF
-,TRBJ2-3,15,-,TRBV13,TGTGCCAGCAGCCCGGCGCAACCTAGCACAGATACGCAGTATTTT,CASSPAQPSTDTQYF
-,TRBJ1-2,16,TRBD1,TRBV13,TGTGCCAGCAGCTTTACAGGGGAGAGTGGCGGCTATGGCTACACCTTC,CASSFTGESGGYGYTF
-,TRBJ2-3,14,-,TRBV21-1,TGTGCCAGCAGCAGGGGACTGGGCACAGATACGCAGTATTTT,CASSRGLGTDTQYF
-,TRBJ2-3,13,TRBD2,TRBV7-9,TGTGCCGGATCAGGGAGGGAGTCAGATACGCAGTATTTT,CAGSGRESDTQYF
-,TRBJ2-7,12,-,TRBV11-1,TGTGCCAGCGCCCCGGGATCCAACGAGCAGTACTTC,CASAPGSNEQYF
few,TRBJ1-1,15,-,TRBV14,TGTGCCAGCAGCCGTATAGGTACGATGAACACTGAAGCTTTCTTT,CASSRIGTMNTEAFF
-,TRBJ2-5,15,TRBD2,TRBV9,TGTGCCAGCAGTGGGAGCGGGAGGCCCCAAGAGACCCAGTACTTC,CASSGSGRPQETQYF
once,TRBJ1-4,15,-,TRBV28,TGTGCCAGCAGCCCCCTAGGTTCGGATTGGGGAAAACTGTTTTTT,CASSPLGSDWGKLFF
few,TRBJ2-7,17,TRBD1,TRBV13,TGTGCCAGCAGCTTCGAGCGCCCGGGACAGGGGGCCTACGAGCAGTACTTC,CASSFERPGQGAYEQYF
once,TRBJ2-1,15,-,TRBV7-7,TGTGCTAGTAGCCGGGAGTCGAGCAGGCACAATGAGCAGTTCTTC,CASSRESSRHNEQFF
-,TRBJ2-2,18,-,TRBV27,TGTGCCAGCAGTTTAGGGGCATTTGGGGGGCGAAGTACCGGGGAGCTGTTTTTT,CASSLGAFGGRSTGELFF
-,TRBJ2-3,12,-,TRBV7-9,TGTGCCAGCGATACGCAGACAGATACGCAGTATTTT,CASDTQTDTQYF
-,TRBJ2-7,15,-,TRBV9,TGTGCCAGCAGCCCCACAGGGTACCCCACCTACGAGCAGTACTTC,CASSPTGYPTYEQYF
-,TRBJ1-4,14,TRBD1,TRBV13,TGTGCCAGCACATACAGGGGTTCGAATGAAAAACTGTTTTTT,CASTYRGSNEKLFF
once,TRBJ2-7,15,-,TRBV9,TGTGCCAGCAGCCCTGGACCCTCGGGGTCCTACGAGCAGTACTTC,CASSPGPSGSYEQYF
-,TRBJ2-7,13,-,TRBV2,TGTGCCAGCAGTGAGAAGGAAATCTACGAGCAGTACTTC,CASSEKEIYEQYF
-,TRBJ2-5,16,-,TRBV4-1,TGCGCCAGCAGCCCACAAGAGGGACTCAGACAAGAGACCCAGTACTTC,CASSPQEGLRQETQYF
-,TRBJ2-5,15,-,TRBV9,TGTGCCAGCAGCGTAGGGCCAGGGGAGAGGGAGACCCAGTACTTC,CASSVGPGERETQYF